This passage covers 20 T cell receptor beta chains from one sample sequenced in a study of T cells in Graves' hyperthyroidism and ophthalmopathy. TCR beta CDR3 regions were amplified from RNA transcripts. During a first-round RT-PCR of the TCR CDR3, the HTBI primer set was used. TCRdb used MiXCR to reprocess the multiplex PCR reads, holding one entry per CDR3 protein. The table records approximately 430,000 distinct CDR3 sequences, around a sixth of them present only once. The specimen sequenced was blood. These receptors came from a woman aged 18-29 years with Graves' hyperthyroidism.

This clonotype was seen ten or more times. This sequence joins TRBV4-3 and TRBJ1-2, with D perhaps matching TRBD1 (5 bases). In germline, CDR1 is LGHNA, CDR2 YSLEER. Trimming shortened V by 0 bases and J by 6 bases, and 14 bases separated the two germline ends. The CDR3 has 15 residues. This CDR3 reads CASSQDVGRAHGYTF. The CDR3 DNA is TGCGCCAGCAGCCAAGACGTAGGCAGGGCTCATGGCTACACCTTC.

CDR3 DNA sequence: TGTGCCAGCAGTTTCACTGGGCATAATGAAAAACTGTTTTTT. This encodes CASSFTGHNEKLFF. J is TRBJ1-4 and V is TRBV12-3 or TRBV12-4; unclear D gene. Deletions cut 3 bases from V and 4 bases from J, with 9 bases between. The CDR3 spans 14 residues.

This clonotype was picked up a small number of times. The chain carries TRBV5-1 and TRBJ2-5, with TRBD2 as a possible D gene (5 bases). Per the germline V gene, CDR1 is SGHRS and CDR2 is YFSETQ. This CDR3 has 16 amino acids. The V end was cut by 0 bases, the J end by 4 bases, with 16 bases between. The CDR3 reads CASSLVLKSGGETQYF. In DNA form, the CDR3 reads TGCGCCAGCAGCTTGGTTCTTAAATCAGGAGGAGAGACCCAGTACTTC.

About this clonotype itself: A much larger clone sits a single nucleotide away, making a read error possible. The rearrangement joins TRBV12-3 or TRBV12-4 to TRBJ1-1; D gene unclear. This CDR3 has 12 residues. The CDR3 loop is CVSSLEGPEAFF. In nucleotides, the CDR3 is TGTGTCAGCAGTTTAGAAGGGCCTGAAGCTTTCTTT.

In this sample, this clonotype turned up many times. This chain uses TRBV5-1 with TRBJ1-5, with D perhaps matching TRBD1 (5 bases). CDR3 size: 15 residues. Between the trimmed V and J ends, which lost 5 bases and 6 bases, there was a span of 18 bases. Germline loops: CDR1 SGHRS, CDR2 YFSETQ. CDR3 loop: CASSPTRGEGQPQHF. In DNA, the CDR3 is TGCGCCAGCAGTCCCACCCGGGGGGAGGGTCAGCCCCAGCATTTT.

This clonotype was picked up many times. This sequence joins TRBV11-2 and TRBJ2-7; weak D call: TRBD1 (6 bases). The germline V gene has CDR1 SGHAT and CDR2 FQNNGV. The CDR3 extends over 14 amino acids. Trimming cost V 5 bases and J 4 bases, with 15 bases left between them. CDR3 region: CASSRPPDRYEQYF. The CDR3 DNA sequence: TGTGCCAGCAGCCGACCACCGGACAGATACGAGCAGTACTTC.

This clonotype was found a few times. This rearrangement joins TRBV29-1 to TRBJ1-5; tentatively, D is TRBD1 (6 bases). Looked up from germline, CDR1 is SQVTM and CDR2 is ANQGSEA. Trimming took 6 bases from V and 5 from J, leaving 14 bases between them. This CDR3 spans 13 amino acids. This chain's CDR3 is CSVKGGVDQPQHF. DNA for the CDR3: TGCAGCGTAAAGGGGGGTGTCGATCAGCCCCAGCATTTT.

The J gene is TRBJ1-2, the V gene TRBV14; TRBD1 matches 7 bases. V gave up 2 bases and J gave up 5 bases; unmatched junction bases: 2. This CDR3 is built from 13 residues. Germline values: CDR1 SGHDN, CDR2 FVKESK. The CDR3 region is CASSQTGVYGYTF. The DNA of the CDR3 is TGTGCCAGCAGCCAAACAGGGGTTTATGGCTACACCTTC.

This clonotype showed up many times. The chain is built from TRBV15 and TRBJ2-7, with D perhaps TRBD2 (6 bases). Germline values: CDR1 LNHNV, CDR2 YYDKDF (reference sequence). This CDR3 comprises 17 residues. Trimming cost V 5 bases and J 4 bases, with 24 bases left between them. CDR3 residues: CATSPHPRDGGTYEQYF. The CDR3 DNA is TGTGCCACCAGCCCGCATCCCAGGGACGGGGGAACGTACGAGCAGTACTTC. Based on the CDR3 plus reference TRBV15 and TRBJ2-7, the full variable domain is DAMVIQNPRYQVTQFGKPVTLSCSQTLNHNVMYWYQQKSSQAPKLLFHYYDKDFNNEADTPDNFQSRRPNTSFCFLDIRSPGLGDTAMYLCATSPHPRDGGTYEQYFGPGTRLTVT.

There are a few counts of this clonotype. This sequence joins TRBV20-1 and TRBJ1-6; D is uncertain. With 4 bases removed from V and 7 bases from J, the gap between germline ends came to 20 bases. The CDR3 is 16 residues long. Per germline, CDR1 DFQATT and CDR2 SNEGSKA (reference sequence). The CDR3 sequence is CSAKAGLRLLNSPLHF. The CDR3 DNA reads TGCAGTGCTAAGGCCGGGCTGCGTCTCCTCAATTCACCCCTCCACTTT.

The V call is TRBV7-2, the J call TRBJ1-6; D is possibly TRBD1 (5 bases). The length of the CDR3 is 15 residues. V lost 5 bases, J lost 1 base, and 9 bases lay in between. Germline CDR1 is SGHTA and CDR2 is FQGNSA. The CDR3 is CASSRGESYNSPLHF. In DNA form, the CDR3 reads TGTGCCAGCAGCAGAGGGGAATCCTATAATTCACCCCTCCACTTT.

This clonotype was observed many times. V and J are TRBV28 and TRBJ2-1; D might be TRBD1 or TRBD2, each matching 6 bases. Trimming shortened V by 1 base and J by 1 base, and 11 bases separated the two germline ends. The germline CDR1 and CDR2 sequences are MDHEN and SYDVKM. This CDR3 is built from 16 residues. The CDR3 DNA reads TGTGCCAGCAGTTTATTTGGGGGGCATTCCTACAATGAGCAGTTCTTC. Protein sequence: CASSLFGGHSYNEQFF.

This clonotype was recorded at least ten times. The V gene is TRBV7-3, the J gene TRBJ2-3; TRBD2 matches at 10 bases. Germline V gene data show CDR1 as SGHTA and CDR2 as FQGTGA. Losses at the gene ends were 2 bases for V and 7 bases for J; bases not matched to a gene: 6. CDR3 length: 15 amino acids. The CDR3 DNA follows: TGTGCCAGCAGCTTAGGAGCGGGAGGGGGGAATACGCAGTATTTT. This sequence encodes CASSLGAGGGNTQYF. The full variable domain, in which reference TRBV7-3 and TRBJ2-3 provide the parts outside the CDR3, is GAGVSQTPSNKVTEKGKYVELRCDPISGHTALYWYRQSLGQGPEFLIYFQGTGAADDSGLPNDRFFAVRPEGSVSTLKIQRTERGDSAVYLCASSLGAGGGNTQYFGPGTRLTVL.

The rearrangement links TRBV20-1 to TRBJ1-2, with 7 nucleotides matching TRBD1. Germline V gene sequence: CDR1 DFQATT, CDR2 SNEGSKA (reference sequence). V gave up 6 bases and J gave up 2 bases; unmatched junction bases: 9. CDR3 length: 14 residues. The CDR3 is CSAPATGLNYGYTF. The DNA of the CDR3 is TGCAGTGCCCCCGCGACAGGGCTCAACTATGGCTACACCTTC.

The chain couples TRBV7-9 to TRBJ2-2, with D perhaps being TRBD1 or TRBD2 (5 bases each). Trimming stripped 5 bases from V and 1 base from J, with 14 bases between. CDR1 and CDR2 (germline): SEHNR, FQNEAQ (reference sequence). The CDR3 loop spans 16 amino acids. The CDR3 region is CASSLLGRQNTGELFF. The CDR3 coding sequence is TGTGCCAGCAGCCTTCTGGGACGGCAGAACACCGGGGAGCTGTTTTTT. The entire variable domain, with the rest obtained from reference TRBV7-9 and TRBJ2-2, is as follows: DTGVSQNPRHKITKRGQNVTFRCDPISEHNRLYWYRQTLGQGPEFLTYFQNEAQLEKSRLLSDRFSAERPKGSFSTLEIQRTEQGDSAMYLCASSLLGRQNTGELFFGEGSRLTVL.

There are many counts of this clonotype. V is TRBV5-1 and J is TRBJ2-1, with D perhaps matching TRBD1 or TRBD2 (5 bases each). V was cut by 6 bases and J by 2 bases, with 21 bases left in between. Germline CDR1 reads SGHRS; CDR2 reads YFSETQ. CDR3 size: 17 residues. CDR3 nucleotide sequence: TGCGCCAGCAACCGGGACCTCGGGGCCTCTACCTACAATGAGCAGTTCTTC. Translation gives CASNRDLGASTYNEQFF.

This clonotype was observed many times. V and J are TRBV9 and TRBJ2-7, with 8 bases matching TRBD2. The CDR3 totals 14 residues. CDR1 and CDR2 from the germline V gene are SGDLS and YYNGEE. Trimming cost V 4 bases and J 1 base; bases outside gene matches: 4. CDR3 DNA: TGTGCCAGCAGCCGGGGGGGGGATTCCTACGAGCAGTACTTC. Its translation is CASSRGGDSYEQYF.

Worth noting for this clonotype: The germline gene is not matched at one end of the junction; a read error may be the cause. This chain links TRBV5-1 with TRBJ1-2, with D unclear. Germline CDR1 reads SGHRS; CDR2 reads YFSETQ. This CDR3 has 13 residues. In DNA, the CDR3 is TGCGTCAGCAGCGCGGACTCTAACTATGGCTACACCTTC. It specifies CVSSADSNYGYTF. The full variable domain, rest sourced from reference TRBV5-1 and TRBJ1-2, is KAGVTQTPRYLIKTRGQQVTLSCSPISGHRSVSWYQQTPGQGLQFLFEYFSETQRNKGNFPGRFSGRQFSNSRSEMNVSTLELGDSALYLCVSSADSNYGYTFGSGTRLTVV.

In its sample, this clonotype was seen many times. The CDR3 coding sequence is TGTGCCAGCAGTTACGCCGGGACAGAAGCTTTCTTT. Protein: CASSYAGTEAFF. This chain links TRBV6-6 with TRBJ1-1; D might be TRBD1 (6 bases). Germline CDR1 MNHNY, CDR2 SVGAGI (reference sequence). V was pared by 2 bases and J by 8 bases, with 9 bases between. The CDR3 length is 12 residues.

The gene calls are TRBV20-1 and TRBJ1-5, with D maybe TRBD1 (5 bases). CDR3 length: 12 amino acids. V was cut by 6 bases and J by 5 bases, with 11 bases left in between. Germline V CDR1 and CDR2: DFQATT, SNEGSKA (reference sequence). The CDR3, as DNA: TGCAGTGCGGCAGACAGATATCAGCCCCAGCATTTT. This translates into CSAADRYQPQHF.